This entry describes one T cell receptor beta chain. This clonotype is judged medium-sized (0.01 to 0.1%). Its recognized antigen is unknown. It has no much larger one-base neighbor in the sample; base qualities were not kept. Reverse transcription of around 490 ng RNA was performed with SuperScript III using primers directed against the alpha and beta constant regions. Separate alpha and beta chain libraries were made by chain-specific third strand synthesis with multiplexing indices. In the protocol, all rearrangements within a chain were amplified with a single primer pair so that primer bias was avoided, and molecular barcodes were added to each cDNA molecule. Purified cDNA was joined by T4 RNA Ligase 1 to a 5' RACE adapter carrying a random hexamer and the SP2 sequencing primer site. Second strand synthesis was performed with Phusion polymerase and primed from the SP2 site, and slow temperature ramps were applied to favor optimal annealing. Joined together, two random hexamer sequences that had both been added before amplification formed the 12-nucleotide barcode of each molecule. A brief initial PCR introduced P5 and P7 adapter elements together with a second index, and a roughly 24-cycle amplification PCR using P5s and P7 primers was subsequently performed. A total of 25 to 30 PCR cycles were applied to the libraries, which were quantified on a Qubit, sized on a Bioanalyzer, and diluted to roughly 4 nM. Sequencing of the normalized libraries was done on an Illumina MiSeq using 2 x 250 paired-end kits. Reverse transcription reactions underwent purification over MinElute columns, with elution into 9 to 10 ul Tris-Cl. A 1:1 ratio of AMPure XP beads was used to clean the adapter ligations after they had run for about 23 hours at 16 degrees C. Processing in the source paper ran as follows. A modified Decombinator processed the demultiplexed FASTQ files and output V, J, insert and barcode information. Any sequence that shared a barcode yet differed from the dominant sequence was discarded as an error, and the number of original cDNA molecules was estimated by counting barcodes clustered at Levenshtein distance 3. Downstream analyses used R packages ineq, vegan, igraph and RCytoscape, with IMGT nomenclature and CDR3 definitions. V gene usage was computed over distinct sequences, each TCR counted once to avoid skew from clonal expansion. Unique CDR3 amino acid sequences within a donor were connected in similarity networks whenever two sequences differed by a single Levenshtein edit. In the repertoires, a search was made for a compiled set of published HIV-specific CDR3s (around 95 alpha, some 700 beta) and CMV-specific CDR3s (approximately 13 alpha, 253 beta). Random subsampling to size-matched repertoires showed patients' decreased diversity was not caused by their lower sequence numbers. The public reads were reanalyzed by TCRdb: fastp trimming at Q25, MiXCR alignment, in-frame beta chains only. Entries that share a CDR3 protein sequence are merged under the most common genes and DNA. TCRdb, not the original authors, processed these V and J calls. The sample records 11,000 or so distinct CDR3 sequences, around 5% of which are singletons. Together, the top ten hold 3% to 4.5% of the sample.

Since whole blood was used without any cell fractionation, the repertoire reflected all peripheral T cells in unsorted form. Ten uninfected healthy donors were sampled as controls, and two fifths of these ten donors were sampled twice roughly 3 months apart. For RNA extraction, more than 2 ml of peripheral blood was collected into Tempus tubes. Residual genomic DNA was removed with the TURBO-DNase kit and globin mRNA was depleted with GLOBINclear. The data belong to a study of HIV-infected patients and healthy controls (dated 2014 in TCRdb). Regarding the research as a whole: The study tested whether deep TCR repertoire sequencing of HIV patients' small blood samples could capture immune perturbation and reconstitution. Overall study results and their limits: In the samples, alpha-beta chain pairing was left undetermined. HIV-associated CDR3s exhibited a significant reduction in frequency during therapy, whereas CMV-associated CDR3s exhibited no significant change, although the majority increased in frequency. The observed differences in diversity were not explained by the slight differences in age and sex profiles between the study cohorts. Compared with untreated HIV+ repertoires, healthy control repertoires had roughly threefold more distinct CDR3s and a higher Shannon diversity. A major limit on how widely the findings apply, in the view of the authors, was that only sixteen HIV-infected individuals were processed. Eight alpha and eight beta V genes showed significantly different mean usage between HIV-infected patients and controls. Comparisons were complicated by unequal numbers of distinct sequences between patients and controls, and rare events from HIV-infected data were overweighted by size-matching. HLA typing of donors was not performed in the study. The apparent post-therapy recovery of the Gini index in HIV-infected patients was not reproduced in size-matched repertoire data. The dynamics of distinct T-cell subpopulations could not be separated, and sequencing depth was restricted, because whole blood was used. Both the Jaccard index and the count of highly shared sequences showed that healthy controls shared more CDR3s between individuals than HIV+ patients did. Alpha-chain CDR3s from MAIT cells occurred at high frequency in healthy controls but were severely depleted in HIV+ repertoires. HIV-infected repertoires showed significantly elevated mean Gini indices relative to controls, which possibly reflects oligoclonality.

The TCR comes from an adult in good health. Sequencing was done on a sample of blood.

The CDR3 region has the sequence CASSLNRGPYGYTF. The base sequence is TGTGCCAGCAGTTTAAACAGGGGGCCCTATGGCTACACCTTC. The V and J segments used are TRBV27 and TRBJ1-2, and TRBD1 matches 9 of the central bases. The CDR3 holds 14 amino acids from the cysteine to the phenylalanine. Left in the record is the CDR3 DNA by itself, 42 bases read in frame from the first base. V loses 2 bases at its end and J loses 4 bases; junction bases beyond the gene matches: 2. Looking up the germline V gene (reference sequence) yields CDR1 MNHEY and CDR2 SMNVEV.